The 25 T cell receptor beta chains listed next were all sequenced from one sample in a study of blood T cells in healthy people across ages. Sample-barcoded 5' priming and a J-beta primer mix drove a second PCR of about 7 to 11 cycles. Each CDR3 protein is one row after TCRdb ran MiXCR on the 5' RACE reads. This repertoire shows 950,000 to 1,200,000 distinct CDR3 sequences, 30% to 40% found once; its top ten account for roughly 14%. The material sequenced was blood. Receptor source: a man younger than 30 in good health.

The chain joins TRBV10-3 to TRBJ1-2, with 8 nucleotides matching TRBD1. CDR3 length: 15 residues. Germline CDR1 and CDR2: ENHRY and SYGVKD. The ends lost 4 bases at V and 5 bases at J; junction bases unmatched: 9. The CDR3 nucleotides read TGTGCCATCAGTGGCGGACAGGGTATTTCGTATGGCTACACCTTC. Translating gives CAISGGQGISYGYTF.

This clonotype was recorded a few times. This chain uses TRBV2 with TRBJ2-3; unclear D gene. The CDR3 length is 13 residues. Germline CDR1 and CDR2: SNHLY and FYNNEI. Trimming removed 4 bases at V and 6 bases at J, with 11 bases between. CDR3 sequence (DNA): TGTGCCAGCAGTGTAGCACAGATGGATACGCAGTATTTT. It is translated as CASSVAQMDTQYF.

CDR3 DNA sequence: TGTGCCACCAGTGATTTGACCCCTGGACAGGGTAGGGGGGAGACGCAGTATTTT. Residues: CATSDLTPGQGRGETQYF. The chain couples TRBV24-1 to TRBJ2-3; 8 bases align to TRBD1. Germline CDR1 and CDR2: KGHDR and SFDVKD. V trimming: 0 bases; J trimming: 9 bases; junction bases outside the gene matches: 16. This CDR3 is 18 amino acids long.

DNA for the CDR3: TGTGCCAGCAGCCAAGGCCAGGGGAGCCCACACAATGAGCAGTTCTTC. It yields the protein CASSQGQGSPHNEQFF. V usage is TRBV3-1 and J usage is TRBJ2-1; tentative D call: TRBD1 (6 bases). The germline gives CDR1 LGHDT, CDR2 YNNKEL (reference sequence). The V gene lost 1 base and the J gene lost 5 bases, with 15 bases spanning the gap. The CDR3 loop spans 16 amino acids.

This clonotype was counted only a few times. V usage is TRBV11-3 and J usage is TRBJ2-3; possible D gene TRBD1, 5 bases. Per the germline V gene, CDR1 is SGHNT and CDR2 is YENEEA. This CDR3 comprises 15 residues. V shed 1 base and J shed 2 bases, with 10 bases lying between them. The CDR3, as DNA: TGTGCCAGCAGCTTAGGACAGAGAGACACAGATACGCAGTATTTT. Translated: CASSLGQRDTDTQYF.

This clonotype was detected only a few times. The chain uses TRBV5-1 and TRBJ2-7; D gene ambiguous. Germline CDR1 is SGHRS and CDR2 is YFSETQ. V was clipped by 0 bases and J by 3 bases, with 10 bases between them. The CDR3 is made up of 14 amino acids. CDR3 region: CASSLEIRSYEQYF. The CDR3 DNA reads TGCGCCAGCAGCTTGGAAATCCGCAGCTACGAGCAGTACTTC.

CDR3: CASSLDFLWGRDLNTGELFF. In nucleotides, the CDR3 is TGTGCCAGCAGCTTAGATTTTTTGTGGGGGCGCGACCTAAACACCGGGGAGCTGTTTTTT. The chain employs TRBV7-6 and TRBJ2-2; the D gene is possibly TRBD1 (6 bases). The CDR3 extends over 20 amino acids. Between the trimmed V and J ends, which lost 1 base and 2 bases, there was a span of 23 bases. CDR1 is SGHVS, CDR2 FNYEAQ, per germline.

This clonotype was found a few times. This rearrangement joins TRBV11-2 to TRBJ2-1; D gene unclear. This CDR3 region has 14 residues. Germline V gene data show CDR1 as SGHAT and CDR2 as FQNNGV. V lost 3 bases and J lost 4, with 10 bases in between. The CDR3 here is CASSFSVSYNEQFF. CDR3 DNA: TGTGCCAGCAGCTTTTCGGTCAGTTACAATGAGCAGTTCTTC.

As for this clonotype: The junction departs from germline at one end; a sequencing error may be responsible. The chain joins TRBV12-3 or TRBV12-4 to TRBJ2-4, with 8 bases identical to TRBD1. The length of the CDR3 is 14 residues. This chain's CDR3 is CTSSFGTGPLEQYF. CDR3 DNA: TGTACCAGCAGTTTTGGGACAGGCCCCCTGGAGCAGTACTTC.

The chain carries TRBV4-2 and TRBJ2-3, with a weak D call TRBD2 (6 bases). This CDR3 contains 16 residues. Trimming took off 4 bases at V and 0 bases at J, with 14 bases between the two ends. The germline CDR1 and CDR2 sequences are LGHNA and YNFKEQ. In nucleotides, the CDR3 is TGTGCCAGCAGCCGAATAGCGGTCCGGAGCACAGATACGCAGTATTTT. This sequence encodes CASSRIAVRSTDTQYF.

The genes are TRBV9 and TRBJ2-1, with 11 bases identical to TRBD1. J gave up 7 bases and V 4 bases, and 4 bases lay outside the gene matches. In germline, CDR1 is SGDLS, CDR2 YYNGEE. The CDR3 consists of 14 residues. The CDR3 coding sequence is TGTGCCAGCAGCTCGGGACAGGGGGGAAATGAGCAGTTCTTC. This codes for CASSSGQGGNEQFF.

This chain joins TRBV28 and TRBJ1-5; D might be TRBD1 (6 bases). V gave up 1 base and J gave up 1 base, with 11 bases separating them. Germline V gene data show CDR1 as MDHEN and CDR2 as SYDVKM. The CDR3 extends over 16 amino acids. The CDR3 DNA follows: TGTGCCAGCAGTTTATTTAGGACAGCCAGCAATCAGCCCCAGCATTTT. Residues: CASSLFRTASNQPQHF.

This clonotype was counted ten times or more. The CDR3 loop reads CASSVSPRGGDGTDTQYF. CDR3 DNA: TGTGCCAGCAGCGTATCACCCAGGGGGGGTGATGGCACAGATACGCAGTATTTT. This chain joins TRBV9 and TRBJ2-3, with D perhaps given as TRBD1 or TRBD2 (7 bases each). This CDR3 is 18 amino acids long. CDR1 and CDR2 (germline): SGDLS, YYNGEE. V was trimmed by 1 base and J by 1 base, leaving 19 bases between them.

This chain connects TRBV20-1 to TRBJ2-7; D may correspond to TRBD1 or TRBD2 (5 bases each). CDR3 length: 17 residues. Germline CDR1 is DFQATT and CDR2 is SNEGSKA (reference sequence). Trimming left V 1 base short and J 0 bases short, with 19 bases between. As DNA, the CDR3 is TGCAGTGCTAGAGTCAAGGGGAGCCTTTCCTACTCCTACGAGCAGTACTTC. As protein: CSARVKGSLSYSYEQYF.

The sample holds a few counts of this clonotype. The chain has TRBV27 and TRBJ1-1; no definite D call. The CDR3 covers 13 residues. Germline values: CDR1 MNHEY, CDR2 SMNVEV (reference sequence). Trimming pared 2 bases from V and 3 bases from J, leaving 7 bases between. CDR3 protein: CASSLILYTEAFF. The DNA of the CDR3 is TGTGCCAGCAGTTTAATCCTTTACACTGAAGCTTTCTTT.

This clonotype was counted a few times. The gene calls are TRBV20-1 and TRBJ1-4; D is perhaps TRBD1 (6 bases). V lost 5 bases, J lost 8 bases, and 18 bases lay in between. CDR3 length equals 14 residues. Germline assignment: CDR1 DFQATT and CDR2 SNEGSKA (reference sequence). In DNA, the CDR3 is TGCAGTGCTTTGGGACAAGGGAGACGGGAAAAACTGTTTTTT. It codes for CSALGQGRREKLFF.

The rearrangement uses TRBV6-2 or TRBV6-3 and TRBJ1-2; 7 bases fit TRBD1. Germline V lookup: CDR1 MNHEY, CDR2 SVGEGT. The CDR3 consists of 14 residues. J lost 7 bases, V lost 6 bases, and 11 bases had no gene match. CDR3: CASRSADRVSGYTF. CDR3 DNA: TGTGCCAGCAGGTCCGCAGACAGGGTGTCTGGCTACACCTTC.

V and J are TRBV29-1 and TRBJ2-1, with 8 bases lining up with TRBD1. From germline, CDR1 is SQVTM and CDR2 ANQGSEA. CDR3 length equals 12 residues. V was pared by 4 bases and J by 7 bases, with 3 bases of the junction left unmatched. The CDR3: CSVVTGENEQFF. The DNA of the CDR3 is TGCAGCGTTGTGACAGGGGAGAATGAGCAGTTCTTC.

The V call is TRBV24-1, the J call TRBJ2-1; D is possibly TRBD1 or TRBD2 (5 bases each). Germline CDR1 reads KGHDR; CDR2 reads SFDVKD. With 5 bases removed from V and 2 bases from J, the gap between germline ends came to 9 bases. This CDR3 is built from 14 residues. CDR3 DNA sequence: TGTGCCACCAGTGGAGGGGAGCCCTACAATGAGCAGTTCTTC. Translated, it gives CATSGGEPYNEQFF.

The chain links TRBV2 to TRBJ2-5, with 12 bases aligning to TRBD1. The end of the DNA aligns better with TRBJ2-7, so the J call may be wrong. Germline lookup yields CDR1 SNHLY and CDR2 FYNNEI. The CDR3 extends over 16 amino acids. The CDR3 here is CASRPDRDRGLYEQYF. CDR3 coding DNA: TGTGCCAGCAGACCAGACCGGGACAGGGGGCTGTACGAGCAGTACTTC.

This clonotype was seen only a few times. The chain has TRBV7-2 and TRBJ1-2; 10 nucleotides agree with TRBD1. CDR3 length equals 15 residues. Germline CDR1 is SGHTA and CDR2 is FQGNSA. V shed 6 bases, J shed 0 bases, and the junction held 4 bases outside the gene matches. The CDR3 spells CASSLDRGTNYGYTF. The CDR3 DNA reads TGTGCCAGCAGTTTGGACAGGGGGACTAACTATGGCTACACCTTC. The full variable domain, with the rest looked up from reference TRBV7-2 and TRBJ1-2, is GAGVSQSPSNKVTEKGKDVELRCDPISGHTALYWYRQSLGQGLEFLIYFQGNSAPDKSGLPSDRFSAERTGGSVSTLTIQRTQQEDSAVYLCASSLDRGTNYGYTFGSGTRLTVV.

The chain recombines TRBV7-2 with TRBJ1-2; 7 nucleotides align to TRBD1. Trimming cost V 2 bases and J 2 bases; bases outside gene matches: 8. CDR3 length: 16 amino acids. CDR1 is SGHTA and CDR2 is FQGNSA in the germline V gene. The chain's CDR3 is CASSLRPGQRNYGYTF. Here the CDR3 DNA reads TGTGCCAGCAGCTTAAGGCCGGGACAGAGAAACTATGGCTACACCTTC.

The chain recombines TRBV11-2 with TRBJ2-3; TRBD2 matches 16 bases. The CDR3 has 21 residues. V lost 3 bases, J lost 2 bases, and 14 bases stayed unmatched. Germline V gene data show CDR1 as SGHAT and CDR2 as FQNNGV. The CDR3 DNA reads TGTGCCAGCAGCTTTCCAGCGGGTGGGACTAGCGGGGGGGAACACACAGATACGCAGTATTTT. Translation gives CASSFPAGGTSGGEHTDTQYF.

This clonotype was seen a handful of times. Its ends do not fully match the called genes, so a read error is possible. The chain joins TRBV12-3 or TRBV12-4 to TRBJ1-1; tentative D call: TRBD1 (5 bases). CDR3 length: 14 residues. The CDR3 DNA reads TGTGCCAGCAGTGAAAGACAGAAGAACACTGAGGCTTTCTTT. Translated, it gives CASSERQKNTEAFF.

This clonotype was recorded a few times. The rearrangement joins TRBV6-6 to TRBJ1-1; perhaps TRBD1 as D (6 bases). Germline CDR1 is MNHNY and CDR2 is SVGAGI (reference sequence). CDR3 size: 14 residues. Trimming shortened V by 6 bases and J by 1 base, and 12 bases separated the two germline ends. CDR3 DNA: TGTGCCAGCAGAACAGGGAGTTGGAACACTGAAGCTTTCTTT. This encodes CASRTGSWNTEAFF.